This T cell receptor (beta chain) emerged from a study of blood T cell repertoires in COVID-19. Across the whole study: Spain, Italy and the United States supplied samples that represented acute and convalescent COVID-19.

Trimming at V came to 1 base and at J to 5 bases, leaving 10 bases not matched to a gene. Germline CDR1 and CDR2: LNHDA and SQIVND (reference sequence). CDR3 size: 16 residues. The age range of participants was about 18 to 100 years, with residence in about 25 US areas. Methods used by the authors: Reference gene primer amplification in the assay estimated nucleated cell counts. Measured with immunoSEQ multiplex PCR; TCRdb has only the in-frame clones, and not every one. The V and J calls and the clone size are those of that table, but D and trimming were determined from the DNA. The table has around 220,000 clones, more than 70% seen once; the top ten hold 6.5% to 8.5%.

The sample was PBMCs or T cells enriched from blood (not recorded which). This TCR derives from a woman between 35 and 50 years old with acute COVID-19. This chain joins TRBV19 and TRBJ1-1; TRBD1 matches at 7 bases. The CDR3 loop is CASSIAGNRGGTEAFF. The DNA of the CDR3 is TGTGCCAGTAGTATAGCGGGGAACAGGGGAGGAACTGAAGCTTTCTTT.